Described below is a single TCR beta chain sequence and its context. Its matching antigen is unknown. CD45RO-negative cells were positively selected for CCR7, leaving out terminally differentiated effector memory CD45RA+ cells. This sample is part of a study of shared clonotypes between healthy human individuals. Whole-study findings and limits: Expectations were that clonotype sharing among donors would be affected by sequencing depth.

The CDR3 is made up of 18 amino acids. V was trimmed by 1 base and J by 4 bases, leaving 25 bases between them. Germline V CDR1 and CDR2: GTSNPN, SVGIG (reference sequence). TCRdb's table, derived via immunoSEQ multiplex PCR, lists solely in-frame clones and lacks some. The sample has approximately 1.9 million clones; over 85% are singletons. Sequenced sample: naive CD8+ T cells from PBMCs. This clonotype originated in a man aged 18 to 30 in good health. Some clones in this sample may be carry-over from other donors' samples. V usage is TRBV30 and J usage is TRBJ1-2, with a tentative D call TRBD1 (5 bases). Written as DNA, the CDR3 is TGTGCCTGGAGTGAAACGGGACCGGTAACAACGAAGGGCTATGGCTACACCTTC. It translates to CAWSETGPVTTKGYGYTF.